This T cell receptor beta chain derives from a study of cytomegalovirus exposure and HLA in healthy donors. A word on this clone: Its antigen is undetermined.

The CDR3 has 15 amino acids. Germline CDR1 is MDHEN and CDR2 is SYDVKM. The V gene lost 2 bases and the J gene lost 0 bases, with 10 bases spanning the gap. It was with 60 Vbeta and 13 Jbeta primers that the PCR ran. The protocol was immunoSEQ multiplex PCR, while the TCRdb copy is restricted to in-frame clones and leaves out a portion. The data contain 110,000 or so clones, roughly 70% of them singletons. General observations from the study: Excluded: some indistinguishable V segments such as TRBV6-2 and TRBV6-3. What a later analysis reportedly showed was that an Asian-associated ancestry cluster had fewer N-insertions than the approximately 700-donor mean.

The specimen was PBMCs. This chain uses TRBV28 with TRBJ1-1; D is unclear. The receptor was derived from a woman in her 50s in good health and CMV-seropositive. In DNA, the CDR3 is TGTGCCAGCAGTTTAGGGAGCAACATGAACACTGAAGCTTTCTTT. Translation gives CASSLGSNMNTEAFF.